These 20 T cell receptor beta chains came from one sample sequenced in a study of blood T cell repertoires in COVID-19. Sequencing used immunoSEQ multiplex PCR; TCRdb keeps in-frame clones, though not all of them. Of around 190,000 clones listed, roughly 77% are singletons. The sample taken for sequencing was peripheral blood. The source of these receptors is a man between 65 and 85 years old with active or convalescent COVID-19.

The chain couples TRBV29-1 to TRBJ1-2; D is possibly TRBD1 (6 bases). The CDR3 runs 14 residues. The germline V gene encodes CDR1 SQVTM and CDR2 ANQGSEA. Trimming removed 0 bases from V and 3 bases from J, with 11 bases in between. Written as DNA, the CDR3 is TGCAGCGTTGAAGATCAACACAGGGACTATGGCTACACCTTC. It codes for CSVEDQHRDYGYTF.

This clone was counted between two and nine times. The CDR3 DNA is TGTGCCAGCAGCTTCGGGTTGGACAGTCACTATGGCTACACCTTC. It translates to CASSFGLDSHYGYTF. The genes are TRBV7-9 and TRBJ1-2; possible D gene TRBD1, 6 bases. Trimming removed 3 bases at V and 3 bases at J, with 14 bases between. Germline values: CDR1 SEHNR, CDR2 FQNEAQ (reference sequence). The CDR3 length is 15 residues.

This clone occurred once. This chain joins TRBV6-5 and TRBJ1-2; possibly TRBD1 for D (6 bases). Trimming removed 4 bases from V and 4 bases from J, with 10 bases in between. Germline V gene sequence: CDR1 MNHEY, CDR2 SVGAGI. There are 13 residues in the CDR3. CDR3 residues: CASSSTGTYGYTF. The CDR3 DNA is TGTGCCAGCAGTTCCACAGGGACCTATGGCTACACCTTC.

This chain links TRBV6-5 with TRBJ2-7, with D possibly matching TRBD1 (6 bases). Germline V lookup: CDR1 MNHEY, CDR2 SVGAGI. This CDR3 region has 15 residues. The ends were cut back, 1 base at V and 2 bases at J, with 12 bases in the middle. The CDR3 is CASSYLTGRAYEQYF. The CDR3 DNA reads as TGTGCCAGCAGTTACTTGACAGGACGAGCCTACGAGCAGTACTTC.

The chain is built from TRBV6-5 and TRBJ1-2; 7 positions agree with TRBD1. The length of the CDR3 is 13 residues. The germline CDR1 and CDR2 sequences are MNHEY and SVGAGI. V lost 4 bases, J lost 8 bases, and 7 bases stayed unmatched. The CDR3 region has the DNA TGTGCCAGCAGTTTCAACAGGGGAGACGGCTACACCTTC. Translating it yields CASSFNRGDGYTF.

Written as DNA, the CDR3 is TGTGCCAGCAGCTTGGACGGGACCGGGGGTACGCAGTATTTT. Amino acid sequence: CASSLDGTGGTQYF. This chain uses TRBV7-3 with TRBJ2-3; D possibly corresponds to TRBD2 (6 bases). V lost 3 bases and J lost 8, with 15 bases in between. Germline lookup yields CDR1 SGHTA and CDR2 FQGTGA. The CDR3 extends over 14 amino acids.

This CDR3 is CASSLGRLGKLFF. Written as DNA, the CDR3 is TGTGCCAGCAGTTTAGGCAGGCTGGGTAAACTGTTTTTT. The chain links TRBV12-3 or TRBV12-4 to TRBJ1-4, with D unclear. The ends were cut back, 1 base at V and 11 bases at J, with 11 bases in the middle. The CDR3 is 13 amino acids.

The rearrangement uses TRBV5-1 and TRBJ2-2; D possibly corresponds to TRBD2 (5 bases). Germline CDR1 is SGHRS and CDR2 is YFSETQ. V lost 1 base to trimming and J lost 0 bases, with 10 bases between them. This CDR3 contains 16 residues. The CDR3 DNA reads as TGCGCCAGCAGCTTGCGGCCGGGAACGAACACCGGGGAGCTGTTTTTT. This translates into CASSLRPGTNTGELFF.

The V gene is TRBV9, the J gene TRBJ2-1, with D possibly matching TRBD2 (5 bases). This CDR3 comprises 15 residues. The germline gives CDR1 SGDLS, CDR2 YYNGEE. V shed 4 bases and J shed 3 bases, with 14 bases lying between them. The DNA for the CDR3 is TGTGCCAGCAGCCCCCATGCAGGACTCTACAATGAGCAGTTCTTC. It specifies CASSPHAGLYNEQFF.

This clone has a single count. The V and J genes are TRBV5-1 and TRBJ2-7, with 8 bases lining up with TRBD2. The CDR3 contains 15 residues. Germline CDR1 and CDR2: SGHRS and YFSETQ. The trim removed 0 bases at V and 4 bases at J, leaving 6 bases unmatched. As DNA, the CDR3 is TGCGCCAGCAGCTTGGTCTCTAGCGGGCGTTACGAGCAGTACTTC. This sequence encodes CASSLVSSGRYEQYF.

This rearrangement joins TRBV30 to TRBJ2-2; D is undetermined. The CDR3 runs to 13 residues. V lost 2 bases and J 5 bases, leaving 9 bases between the germline ends. Germline V lookup: CDR1 GTSNPN, CDR2 SVGIG (reference sequence). This CDR3 is CAWSREQTGELFF. In nucleotides, the CDR3 is TGTGCCTGGAGTCGTGAGCAAACCGGGGAGCTGTTTTTT. Filled out from reference TRBV30 and TRBJ2-2, the complete variable domain reads SQTIHQWPATLVQPVGSPLSLECTVEGTSNPNLYWYRQAAGRGLQLLFYSVGIGQISSEVPQNLSASRPQDRQFILSSKKLLLSDSGFYLCAWSREQTGELFFGEGSRLTVL.

The chain recombines TRBV7-9 with TRBJ2-7; a possible D gene is TRBD2 (5 bases). The ends were cut back, 6 bases at V and 2 bases at J, with 14 bases in the middle. Germline V gives CDR1 SEHNR, CDR2 FQNEAQ (reference sequence). CDR3 size: 14 residues. The DNA of the CDR3 is TGTGCCAGCAGTCGAAACGGGATAACCTACGAGCAGTACTTC. The encoded protein is CASSRNGITYEQYF.

The chain has TRBV25-1 and TRBJ2-5, with a weak D call TRBD1 (6 bases). This CDR3 is 14 amino acids long. Germline values: CDR1 MGHDK, CDR2 SYGVNS. The V gene lost 5 bases and the J gene lost 2 bases, with 12 bases spanning the gap. CDR3 DNA sequence: TGTGCCAGCAGTAGCCTCGGACAGCAAGAGACCCAGTACTTC. This codes for CASSSLGQQETQYF.

The rearrangement links TRBV6-5 to TRBJ1-1, with D perhaps matching TRBD1 (6 bases). The CDR3 consists of 15 residues. Trimming stripped 6 bases from V and 0 bases from J, with 14 bases between. Germline V gene lookup returns CDR1 MNHEY and CDR2 SVGAGI. The CDR3 coding sequence is TGTGCCAGCAGCGACGGGGGGGCCGTGAACACTGAAGCTTTCTTT. This sequence encodes CASSDGGAVNTEAFF.

CDR3 protein: CASSYKLMGGYTF. For the CDR3, the DNA is TGTGCCAGCAGTTACAAACTAATGGGTGGCTACACCTTC. The J gene is TRBJ1-2, the V gene TRBV6-6, with unresolved D. Trimming left V 2 bases short and J 7 bases short, with 11 bases between. Germline lookup yields CDR1 MNHNY and CDR2 SVGAGI (reference sequence). The CDR3 has 13 residues.

This rearrangement joins TRBV5-4 to TRBJ2-6; tentative D call: TRBD1 (6 bases). The CDR3 runs 18 residues. The V gene's germline CDR1 is SGHNT and CDR2 YYREEE (reference sequence). Trimming shortened V by 5 bases and J by 0 bases, and 18 bases separated the two germline ends. The CDR3 region has the DNA TGTGCCAGCAGTGGAGCCGGGACAACCTCCTCTGGGGCCAACGTCCTGACTTTC. This encodes CASSGAGTTSSGANVLTF.

This clone was seen more than once but under ten times. The chain links TRBV5-1 to TRBJ1-6, with D maybe TRBD1 (6 bases). This CDR3 is 14 amino acids long. The V and J ends lost 2 bases and 7 bases respectively, with 10 bases between them. The germline V gene has CDR1 SGHRS and CDR2 YFSETQ. The CDR3, as DNA: TGCGCCAGCAGCTTCGGACAGCAAAATTCACCCCTCCACTTT. Protein product: CASSFGQQNSPLHF.

This chain uses TRBV29-1 with TRBJ2-7, with TRBD1 matching over 11 bases. This CDR3 has 14 amino acids. J lost 3 bases, V lost 2 bases, and 3 bases had no gene match. The V gene's germline CDR1 is SQVTM and CDR2 ANQGSEA. In DNA form, the CDR3 reads TGCAGCGTTGAATCCGGGACAGGGGGCTACGAGCAGTACTTC. Translated, it gives CSVESGTGGYEQYF.

The CDR3 bases are TGTGCCAGCCGGGGATCGGACACTGAAGCTTTCTTT. Amino acids: CASRGSDTEAFF. This chain joins TRBV7-8 and TRBJ1-1; no reliable D call. CDR3 length equals 12 residues. Looked up from germline, CDR1 is SGHVS and CDR2 is FQNEAQ. V lost 8 bases and J lost 3, with 10 bases in between. Full variable domain (remainder filled in from reference TRBV7-8 and TRBJ1-1): GAGVSQSPRYKVAKRGQDVALRCDPISGHVSLFWYQQALGQGPEFLTYFQNEAQLDKSGLPSDRFFAERPEGSVSTLKIQRTQQEDSAVYLCASRGSDTEAFFGQGTRLTVV.

The chain links TRBV5-1 to TRBJ1-3; the match to TRBD1 covers 8 bases. Trimming took 3 bases from V and 4 from J; bases not matched to a gene: 9. There are 16 residues in the CDR3. In germline, CDR1 is SGHRS, CDR2 YFSETQ. The CDR3 bases are TGCGCCAGCAGCTGGGCGCAGGGGGCGGACGGAAACACCATATATTTT. This sequence encodes CASSWAQGADGNTIYF.